This record covers a single TCR beta chain. The antigen is unknown. Investigators profiled TCR beta VDJ and CDR3 from genomic DNA template. TCRdb reprocessed the reads with MiXCR, giving one entry per CDR3 protein. The table records roughly 180,000 distinct CDR3 sequences, 64% of them present only once. After removal of 6 bases from V and 0 bases from J, the junction contained 7 bases not matched to a gene. This CDR3 is built from 16 residues. CDR1 is SGHTA, CDR2 FQGNSA, per germline. The sample originates from a study of CD8+CD57+ T cells in acquired aplastic anemia. Study results and limitations: Patients and controls shared under 35 CD8+ CDR3 sequences, which appeared highly expressed in patients and within their immunodominant clones. A significant difference in CD8+ Simpson's diversity between patients and controls was not found.

Sequences were obtained from sorted CD4+, CD8+, or CD8+CD57+ T cells (not recorded which) from PBMCs. This TCR came from a human donor with severe aplastic anemia or a healthy control (not recorded which). V gene TRBV7-2 combines with J gene TRBJ2-1; 8 bases are a match to TRBD2. The CDR3 is CASRKSGGSSYNEQFF. The CDR3 DNA reads as TGTGCCAGCAGGAAAAGCGGGGGAAGCTCCTACAATGAGCAGTTCTTC.